This T cell receptor (beta chain) emerged from a study of T cell changes during pregnancy in multiple sclerosis. Measured with immunoSEQ multiplex PCR; TCRdb has only the in-frame clones, and not every one. There are 25,000 to 35,000 clones in the sample; about 92% occur only once, and about 5.4% lies in the top ten. Germline V CDR1 and CDR2: SNHLY, FYNNEI. The ends lost 2 bases at V and 0 bases at J; junction bases unmatched: 3. The length of the CDR3 is 16 residues. This sequence originates from a female donor with multiple sclerosis, enrolled in a pregnancy study. The chain combines TRBV2 with TRBJ2-3; TRBD2 matches 9 bases. This specimen consisted of CD8+ T cells from peripheral blood mononuclear cells, obtained in the first trimester of pregnancy. The CDR3, as DNA: TGTGCCAGCAGTGAACTCACTAGCGGGAGCACAGATACGCAGTATTTT. Its protein is CASSELTSGSTDTQYF.